This T cell receptor beta chain was captured in a study of beta chain features in type 1 diabetes. The CDR3 contains 15 residues. Germline-derived CDR1 and CDR2 are SEHNR and FQNEAQ (reference sequence). Trimming at V came to 5 bases and at J to 4 bases, leaving 8 bases not matched to a gene. Whole-study results and caveats: Shorter TCRB CDR3s, moderately but significantly so, were found in Type 1 diabetes patients in all four CD4+ subsets.

The investigators reverse transcribed all of the isolated RNA, so they sequenced expressed TCRB transcripts. Here immunoSEQ multiplex PCR was the method, and the copy in TCRdb shows in-frame clones only, minus some. Among approximately 250,000 clones, roughly a quarter were seen once, and the ten largest hold roughly 0.011%. Worth noting for this clone: The antigen is unknown.

Sequencing was performed on naive CD4+ T cells from blood. The sequence came from a woman younger than 45 with type 1 diabetes. V gene TRBV7-9 combines with J gene TRBJ2-1; 7 positions match TRBD2. CDR3 sequence: CASSPGASGYNEQFF. The CDR3 nucleotides read TGTGCCAGCAGCCCTGGAGCTAGCGGTTACAATGAGCAGTTCTTC.